The 24 T cell receptor beta chains in this list originate from one sample, sequenced in a study of long-term antiretroviral therapy in people with HIV. Running of the v3.0 immunoSEQ assay took place at survey level. Profiled with immunoSEQ multiplex PCR; TCRdb holds only in-frame clones, not every one. Among under 20,000 clones listed, more than 85% were seen once. Source: unsorted PBMCs, taken 0.3 years after starting antiretroviral therapy. These receptor sequences come from a man aged 55 to 69 with HIV.

The rearrangement uses TRBV5-1 and TRBJ2-1, with unresolved D. V lost 3 bases and J 9 bases, leaving 10 bases between the germline ends. This CDR3 is built from 12 residues. Per the germline V gene, CDR1 is SGHRS and CDR2 is YFSETQ. CDR3 loop: CASSWELGEQFF. In nucleotides, the CDR3 is TGCGCCAGCAGCTGGGAACTCGGTGAGCAGTTCTTC. The full variable domain, its missing parts supplied by reference TRBV5-1 and TRBJ2-1, is KAGVTQTPRYLIKTRGQQVTLSCSPISGHRSVSWYQQTPGQGLQFLFEYFSETQRNKGNFPGRFSGRQFSNSRSEMNVSTLELGDSALYLCASSWELGEQFFGPGTRLTVL.

The CDR3 sequence is CASSLDWVNEKLFF. CDR3 DNA: TGTGCCAGCAGCTTAGATTGGGTTAATGAAAAACTGTTTTTT. The chain has TRBV7-8 and TRBJ1-4; D remains unclear. CDR1 SGHVS and CDR2 FQNEAQ come from the germline V gene. There are 14 residues in the CDR3. Trimming removed 1 base at V and 4 bases at J, with 7 bases between. Using reference TRBV7-8 and TRBJ1-4 for the parts outside the CDR3, the full variable domain is GAGVSQSPRYKVAKRGQDVALRCDPISGHVSLFWYQQALGQGPEFLTYFQNEAQLDKSGLPSDRFFAERPEGSVSTLKIQRTQQEDSAVYLCASSLDWVNEKLFFGSGTQLSVL.

The rearrangement joins TRBV5-1 to TRBJ2-3; no firm D call. The CDR3 has 15 amino acids. Deletions cut 0 bases from V and 1 base from J, with 9 bases between. Germline V gene sequence: CDR1 SGHRS, CDR2 YFSETQ. CDR3 sequence (DNA): TGCGCCAGCAGCTTGGTATCGGGCGGCACAGATACGCAGTATTTT. Translation gives CASSLVSGGTDTQYF.

The chain carries TRBV2 and TRBJ1-6; possibly TRBD1 for D (6 bases). Trimming shortened V by 6 bases and J by 4 bases, and 13 bases separated the two germline ends. Germline assignment: CDR1 SNHLY and CDR2 FYNNEI. The CDR3 contains 15 residues. CDR3: CASRETGFYNSPLHF. DNA of the CDR3: TGTGCCAGCAGGGAGACAGGTTTTTATAATTCACCCCTCCACTTT.

The chain uses TRBV5-1 and TRBJ2-1; 7 bases are a match to TRBD2. There are 14 residues in the CDR3. Germline V gives CDR1 SGHRS, CDR2 YFSETQ. Losses at the gene ends were 0 bases for V and 8 bases for J; bases not matched to a gene: 5. CDR3 residues: CASSLGTSSDEQFF. The CDR3 nucleotides are TGCGCCAGCAGCTTGGGGACTAGTTCCGATGAGCAGTTCTTC.

The V and J genes are TRBV11-1 and TRBJ1-2; 8 nucleotides line up with TRBD1. The J segment lost 5 bases and the V segment lost 5 bases, leaving 10 bases of the junction unmatched. Germline assignment: CDR1 SGHAT and CDR2 FQDESV (reference sequence). CDR3 length equals 15 residues. CDR3: CASSQLGTGPYGYTF. The CDR3 region has the DNA TGTGCCAGCAGCCAACTAGGGACAGGCCCTTATGGCTACACCTTC.

The gene calls are TRBV7-9 and TRBJ2-5; 7 bases are shared with TRBD2. Germline CDR1 is SEHNR and CDR2 is FQNEAQ (reference sequence). The V gene end was trimmed by 2 bases and the J gene end by 1 base; junction bases not matched to a gene: 4. This CDR3 contains 15 residues. DNA for the CDR3: TGTGCCAGCAGCTTAACTTCTAGCGGCCAAGAGACCCAGTACTTC. Its protein product is CASSLTSSGQETQYF.

The chain couples TRBV5-1 to TRBJ2-7, with 9 bases lining up with TRBD1. V lost 0 bases, J lost 3 bases, and 4 bases stayed unmatched. CDR1 SGHRS and CDR2 YFSETQ come from the germline V gene. The CDR3 loop spans 15 amino acids. The CDR3 here is CASSLAGGQGYEQYF. The CDR3 DNA reads TGCGCCAGCAGCTTGGCCGGGGGACAGGGCTACGAGCAGTACTTC.

The chain combines TRBV2 with TRBJ2-3; possible D gene TRBD1, 5 bases. The V gene's germline CDR1 is SNHLY and CDR2 FYNNEI. The CDR3 has 13 amino acids. Trimming took off 8 bases at V and 4 bases at J, with 13 bases between the two ends. The CDR3 bases are TGTGCCAGCGGGGCGATTAGTCCAGATACGCAGTATTTT. As protein: CASGAISPDTQYF.

The chain joins TRBV13 to TRBJ2-3, with 13 bases lining up with TRBD2. The CDR3 has 18 amino acids. Trimming took 4 bases from V and 4 from J; bases not matched to a gene: 11. Germline V gene lookup returns CDR1 PRHDT and CDR2 FYEKMQ (reference sequence). CDR3 sequence (DNA): TGTGCCAGCAGCTCCAACCTACTAGCGGGAGGGCCGTCAGATACGCAGTATTTT. Translation: CASSSNLLAGGPSDTQYF.

This chain connects TRBV5-1 to TRBJ2-2, with D uncertain. The CDR3 contains 13 residues. The V end was cut by 0 bases, the J end by 5 bases, with 5 bases between. From germline, CDR1 is SGHRS and CDR2 YFSETQ. The CDR3: CASSLAPTGELFF. As DNA, the CDR3 is TGCGCCAGCAGCTTGGCCCCAACCGGGGAGCTGTTTTTT.

This chain's CDR3 is CAWSVYRGEQFF. Here the CDR3 DNA reads TGTGCCTGGAGTGTATACAGGGGTGAGCAGTTCTTC. J is TRBJ2-1 and V is TRBV30; 7 positions match TRBD1. Germline V lookup: CDR1 GTSNPN, CDR2 SVGIG (reference sequence). After removal of 0 bases from V and 9 bases from J, the junction contained 2 bases not matched to a gene. CDR3 length: 12 amino acids.

The V and J genes are TRBV28 and TRBJ1-2, with a possible D match to TRBD1 (5 bases). CDR3 length: 16 amino acids. V lost 8 bases, J lost 2 bases, and 21 bases lay in between. The V gene's germline CDR1 is MDHEN and CDR2 SYDVKM. This CDR3 is CASLPGGTATNYGYTF. The CDR3 DNA is TGTGCCAGCCTCCCGGGGGGAACGGCCACCAACTATGGCTACACCTTC.

This chain links TRBV7-8 with TRBJ2-1; 10 positions agree with TRBD1. The CDR3 contains 14 residues. The germline gives CDR1 SGHVS, CDR2 FQNEAQ. The ends lost 4 bases at V and 9 bases at J; junction bases unmatched: 6. The CDR3 DNA follows: TGTGCCAGCAGCTACGGACAGGGGGGCAGTGAGCAGTTCTTC. It yields the protein CASSYGQGGSEQFF.

The chain couples TRBV16 to TRBJ2-3; the D gene is possibly TRBD2 (6 bases). CDR1 is KGHSY and CDR2 is FQNENV in the germline V gene. This CDR3 region has 16 residues. V shed 0 bases and J shed 1 base, with 11 bases lying between them. CDR3 sequence (DNA): TGTGCCAGCAGCCAATCGGGGGACTTACGCACAGATACGCAGTATTTT. This translates into CASSQSGDLRTDTQYF.

This rearrangement joins TRBV5-6 to TRBJ1-5, with no clear D. Trimming removed 1 base from V and 3 bases from J, with 14 bases in between. The CDR3 sequence is 16 residues long. Germline V gives CDR1 SGHDT, CDR2 YYEEEE. Here the CDR3 DNA reads TGTGCCAGCAGCTTGTTGGGGAATCGACACAATCAGCCCCAGCATTTT. Amino acids: CASSLLGNRHNQPQHF.

The chain employs TRBV30 and TRBJ1-2, with TRBD1 matching over 9 bases. Germline V gene data show CDR1 as GTSNPN and CDR2 as SVGIG (reference sequence). The V segment lost 3 bases and the J segment 4 bases; nucleotides outside the gene matches: 21. The CDR3 spans 19 residues. In DNA form, the CDR3 reads TGTGCCTGGAGCCACCAGTGGGGACAGGGTGCGACGGGATTCTATGGCTACACCTTC. It yields the protein CAWSHQWGQGATGFYGYTF.

V usage is TRBV5-1 and J usage is TRBJ1-2, with a weak D call TRBD1 (5 bases). Trimming stripped 3 bases from V and 1 base from J, with 7 bases between. CDR1 and CDR2 (germline): SGHRS, YFSETQ. The CDR3 loop spans 13 amino acids. CDR3 bases: TGCGCCAGCAGCTGGGACGGTAACTATGGCTACACCTTC. Protein: CASSWDGNYGYTF.

The V and J genes are TRBV6-6 and TRBJ1-3, with D possibly being TRBD1 (5 bases). CDR1 and CDR2 (germline): MNHNY, SVGAGI (reference sequence). V was pared by 2 bases and J by 1 base, with 9 bases between. The CDR3 runs to 15 residues. The CDR3 here is CASSYQGASGNTIYF. Written as DNA, the CDR3 is TGTGCCAGCAGTTACCAAGGGGCTTCTGGAAACACCATATATTTT.

The chain's CDR3 is CASSARSGHYEQYF. In DNA form, the CDR3 reads TGTGCCAGCAGCGCCAGGTCGGGCCACTACGAGCAGTACTTC. V gene TRBV7-6 combines with J gene TRBJ2-7; the D is unclear. The CDR3 runs to 14 residues. Trimming stripped 5 bases from V and 3 bases from J, with 14 bases between. In germline, CDR1 is SGHVS, CDR2 FNYEAQ.

Points on this clone: Other DNA sequences in the same sample also yield this CDR3. The rearrangement joins TRBV18 to TRBJ2-3; D call uncertain. The V gene's germline CDR1 is KGHSH and CDR2 LQKENI. Trimming removed 2 bases from V and 4 bases from J, with 10 bases in between. CDR3 length: 14 residues. The CDR3 DNA reads TGTGCCAGCTCACCAAAGAGGACGGCAGATACGCAGTATTTT. It codes for CASSPKRTADTQYF. Looking up the rest from reference TRBV18 and TRBJ2-3 gives the full variable domain: NAGVMQNPRHLVRRRGQEARLRCSPMKGHSHVYWYRQLPEEGLKFMVYLQKENIIDESGMPKERFSAEFPKEGPSILRIQQVVRGDSAAYFCASSPKRTADTQYFGPGTRLTVL.

The V and J genes are TRBV7-9 and TRBJ2-2, with D possibly called TRBD1 or TRBD2 (5 bases each). The CDR3 contains 15 residues. The germline CDR1 and CDR2 sequences are SEHNR and FQNEAQ (reference sequence). Trimming took off 0 bases at V and 3 bases at J, with 8 bases between the two ends. As DNA, the CDR3 is TGTGCCAGCAGCTTAGCGGGGGTTCACACCGGGGAGCTGTTTTTT. It encodes CASSLAGVHTGELFF.

The rearrangement uses TRBV28 and TRBJ2-7, with 9 bases matching TRBD1. V shed 8 bases, J shed 3 bases, and the junction held 14 bases outside the gene matches. CDR1 and CDR2 from the germline V gene are MDHEN and SYDVKM. The CDR3 has 16 amino acids. As DNA, the CDR3 is TGTGCCAGCGGCTTTGGAGGGACAGGGAGTATCTACGAGCAGTACTTC. This codes for CASGFGGTGSIYEQYF.

The V gene is TRBV11-2, the J gene TRBJ2-3; TRBD1 agrees at 9 bases. V shed 4 bases and J 1 base; nucleotides not matched to a gene: 6. Germline lookup yields CDR1 SGHAT and CDR2 FQNNGV. CDR3 size: 16 residues. CDR3 protein: CASSWTGARGTDTQYF. The CDR3 DNA reads TGTGCCAGCAGCTGGACAGGGGCGCGGGGCACAGATACGCAGTATTTT.